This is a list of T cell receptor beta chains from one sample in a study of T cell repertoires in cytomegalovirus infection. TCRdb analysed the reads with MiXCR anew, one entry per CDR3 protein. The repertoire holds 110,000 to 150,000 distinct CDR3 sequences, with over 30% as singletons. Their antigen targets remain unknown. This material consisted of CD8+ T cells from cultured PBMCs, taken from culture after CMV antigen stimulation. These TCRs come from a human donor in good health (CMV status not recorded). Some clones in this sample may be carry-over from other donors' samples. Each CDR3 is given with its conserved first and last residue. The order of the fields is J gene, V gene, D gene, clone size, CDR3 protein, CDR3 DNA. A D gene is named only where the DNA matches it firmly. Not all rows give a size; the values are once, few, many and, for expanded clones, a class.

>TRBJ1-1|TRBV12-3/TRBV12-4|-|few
CASSDRSTEAFF
TGTGCCAGCAGTGATCGGTCCACTGAAGCTTTCTTT
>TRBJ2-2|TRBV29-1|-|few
CSVEAQGGEDTGELFF
TGCAGCGTTGAGGCCCAGGGGGGGGAGGACACCGGGGAGCTGTTTTTT
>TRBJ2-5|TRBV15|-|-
CATSTALAQETQYF
TGTGCCACCAGCACGGCGTTGGCCCAAGAGACCCAGTACTTC
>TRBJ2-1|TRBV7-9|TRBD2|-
CASNYASGGVAGFF
TGTGCCAGCAACTACGCTAGCGGGGGGGTTGCCGGGTTCTTC
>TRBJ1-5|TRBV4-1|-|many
CASSQERVPNQPQHF
TGCGCCAGCAGCCAAGAACGGGTCCCTAATCAGCCCCAGCATTTT
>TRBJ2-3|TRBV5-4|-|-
CASRRNRTDTQYF
TGTGCCAGCAGACGAAACAGGACAGATACGCAGTATTTT
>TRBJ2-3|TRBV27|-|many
CASSLYGDTDTQYF
TGTGCCAGCAGTTTATATGGGGACACAGATACGCAGTATTTT
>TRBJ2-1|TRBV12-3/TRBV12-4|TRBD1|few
CASSFRDRGKDNEQFF
TGTGCCAGCAGCTTCCGGGACAGGGGGAAGGACAATGAGCAGTTCTTC
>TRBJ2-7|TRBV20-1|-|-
CSAGVDSYEQYF
TGCAGTGCCGGCGTGGACTCCTACGAGCAGTACTTC
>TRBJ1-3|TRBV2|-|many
CASSETIGAQGNTIYF
TGTGCCAGCAGTGAGACCATCGGGGCGCAGGGAAACACCATATATTTT
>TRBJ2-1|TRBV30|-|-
CAWSVTHNEQFF
TGTGCCTGGAGTGTGACCCACAATGAGCAGTTCTTC
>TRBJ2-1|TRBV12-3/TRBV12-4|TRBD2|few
CASSFFSGGPWEQFF
TGTGCCAGCAGTTTTTTCAGCGGGGGGCCGTGGGAGCAGTTCTTC